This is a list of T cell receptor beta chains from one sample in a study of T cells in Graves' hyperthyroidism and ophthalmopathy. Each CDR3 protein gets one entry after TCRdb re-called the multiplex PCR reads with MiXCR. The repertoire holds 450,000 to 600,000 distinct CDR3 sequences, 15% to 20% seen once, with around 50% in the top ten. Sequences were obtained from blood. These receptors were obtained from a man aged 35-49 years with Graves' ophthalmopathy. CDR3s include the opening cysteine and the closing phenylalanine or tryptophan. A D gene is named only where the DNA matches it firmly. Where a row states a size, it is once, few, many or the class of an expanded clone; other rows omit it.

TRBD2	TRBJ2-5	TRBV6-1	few	CASRSGGEGTQYF	TGTGCCAGCCGTAGCGGGGGGGAGGGGACCCAGTACTTC
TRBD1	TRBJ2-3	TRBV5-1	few	CASRSQGAVDTQYF	TGCGCCAGCAGATCTCAGGGGGCAGTGGATACGCAGTATTTT
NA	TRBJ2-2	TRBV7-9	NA	CASSLTGLAKGARELFF	TGTGCCAGCAGCCTCACCGGACTAGCTAAGGGGGCCAGGGAGCTGTTTTTT
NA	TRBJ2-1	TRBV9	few	CASRLGLQPNNEQFF	TGTGCCAGCCGCCTTGGACTCCAGCCCAACAATGAGCAGTTCTTC
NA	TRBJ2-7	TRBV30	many	CAWRKTPGTAYEQYF	TGTGCCTGGAGGAAAACCCCCGGTACGGCCTACGAGCAGTACTTC
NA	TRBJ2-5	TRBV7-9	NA	CASSPWPGLGQETQYF	TGTGCCAGCAGCCCCTGGCCTGGTTTGGGCCAAGAGACCCAGTACTTC
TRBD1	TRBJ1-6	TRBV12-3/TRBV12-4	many	CASSFGQGAGSPLHF	TGTGCCAGCAGTTTCGGACAGGGGGCAGGTTCACCCCTCCACTTT
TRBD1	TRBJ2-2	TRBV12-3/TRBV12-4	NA	CASRSTDRGEDGELFF	TGTGCCAGCCGATCCACAGACAGGGGCGAGGACGGGGAGCTGTTTTTT
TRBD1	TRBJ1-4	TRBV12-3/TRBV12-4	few	CASSLQGASNEKLFF	TGTGCCAGCAGTTTACAGGGGGCGAGTAATGAAAAACTGTTTTTT
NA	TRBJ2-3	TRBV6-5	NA	CASSYRGGGPRATQYF	TGTGCCAGCAGTTACCGCGGGGGCGGTCCCCGAGCTACGCAGTATTTT
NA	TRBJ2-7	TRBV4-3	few	CASSPSVGGGSAYEQYF	TGCGCCAGCAGCCCATCGGTGGGGGGCGGGAGCGCCTACGAGCAGTACTTC
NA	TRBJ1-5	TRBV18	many	CASSPLRGGGQPQHF	TGTGCCAGCTCACCATTGAGGGGCGGCGGTCAGCCCCAGCATTTT
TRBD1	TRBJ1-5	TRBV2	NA	CASRQRTGSNQPQHF	TGTGCCAGCAGGCAGAGGACAGGGTCTAATCAGCCCCAGCATTTT
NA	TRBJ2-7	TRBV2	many	CASSLEASYEQYF	TGTGCCAGCAGTTTAGAGGCCTCCTACGAGCAGTACTTC
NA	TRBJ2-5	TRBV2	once	CASRPGTQETQYF	TGTGCCAGCAGACCGGGGACCCAAGAGACCCAGTACTTC
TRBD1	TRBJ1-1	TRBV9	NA	CASSVRGFSSYDAEAFF	TGTGCCAGCAGCGTCAGGGGGTTTTCCTCTTATGACGCTGAAGCTTTCTTT
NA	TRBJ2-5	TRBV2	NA	CASSVSSTRQETQYF	TGTGCCAGCAGTGTTTCTTCTACTAGACAAGAGACCCAGTACTTC
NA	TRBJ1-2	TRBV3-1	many	CASSHRAGAYGYTF	TGTGCCAGCAGCCACCGGGCAGGGGCCTATGGCTACACCTTC
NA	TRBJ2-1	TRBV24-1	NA	CATSDTLANEDEQFF	TGTGCCACCAGTGATACTCTAGCGAATGAAGATGAGCAGTTCTTC
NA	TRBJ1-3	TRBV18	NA	CASSPLDTPSGNTIYF	TGTGCCAGCTCACCACTCGACACCCCCTCTGGAAACACCATATATTTT
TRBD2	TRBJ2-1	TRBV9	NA	CASSVAAPGLAGTVSYNEQFF	TGTGCCAGCAGCGTAGCTGCCCCGGGACTAGCGGGCACTGTCTCCTACAATGAGCAGTTCTTC
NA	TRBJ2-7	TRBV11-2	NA	CASSLEAEGPYEQYF	TGTGCCAGCAGCTTAGAAGCGGAGGGCCCCTACGAGCAGTACTTC
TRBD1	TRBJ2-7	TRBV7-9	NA	CASSFEGANEQYF	TGTGCCAGCAGCTTTGAGGGGGCCAACGAGCAGTACTTC
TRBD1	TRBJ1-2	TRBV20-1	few	CSARGTGGLGYTF	TGCAGTGCTAGAGGGACAGGGGGCTTAGGCTACACCTTC
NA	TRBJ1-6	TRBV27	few	CASSFVNSPLHF	TGTGCCAGCAGTTTTGTTAATTCACCCCTCCACTTT
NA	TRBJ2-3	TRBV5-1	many	CASSWTATDTQYF	TGCGCCAGCAGTTGGACAGCCACAGATACGCAGTATTTT
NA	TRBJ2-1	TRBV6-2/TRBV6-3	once	CASSYIADEQFF	TGTGCCAGCAGTTACATAGCGGATGAGCAGTTCTTC
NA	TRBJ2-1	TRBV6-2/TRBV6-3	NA	CASSINYNEQFF	TGTGCCAGCAGCATCAACTACAATGAGCAGTTCTTC
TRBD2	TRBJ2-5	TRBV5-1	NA	CASSLAGAGGSETQYF	TGCGCCAGCAGCTTGGCTGGAGCGGGAGGATCCGAGACCCAGTACTTC
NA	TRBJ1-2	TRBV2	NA	CASSALGYTF	TGTGCCAGCAGTGCCCTCGGCTACACCTTC
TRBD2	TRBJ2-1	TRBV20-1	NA	CSARGDGLASKPYNEQFF	TGCAGTGCTAGAGGGGACGGACTAGCGAGCAAACCCTACAATGAGCAGTTCTTC
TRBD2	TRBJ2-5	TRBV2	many	CASRPGTSGGGETQYF	TGTGCCAGCAGGCCCGGGACTAGCGGGGGGGGAGAGACCCAGTACTTC
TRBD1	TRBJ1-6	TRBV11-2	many	CASSGTDVSSPLHF	TGTGCCAGCAGCGGGACAGATGTGTCTTCACCCCTCCACTTT
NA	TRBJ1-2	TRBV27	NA	CASGWGYGYTF	TGTGCCAGCGGTTGGGGGTATGGCTACACCTTC
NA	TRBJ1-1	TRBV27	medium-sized	CASSSYPNTEAFF	TGTGCCAGCAGTTCCTATCCGAACACTGAAGCTTTCTTT
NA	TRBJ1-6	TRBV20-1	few	CSASQRGSGSPLHF	TGCAGTGCCAGTCAGCGGGGAAGTGGTTCACCCCTCCACTTT
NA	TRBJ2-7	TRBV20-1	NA	CSARNSYEQYF	TGCAGTGCTAGAAACAGCTACGAGCAGTACTTC
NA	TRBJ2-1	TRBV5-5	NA	CASSQEGRLDNEQFF	TGTGCCAGCAGCCAAGAGGGCAGACTAGACAATGAGCAGTTCTTC
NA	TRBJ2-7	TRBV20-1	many	CSAIGQRNSYEQYF	TGCAGTGCCATAGGACAGCGGAACTCCTACGAGCAGTACTTC
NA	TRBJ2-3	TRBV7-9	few	CASSLNSGAGTDTQYF	TGTGCCAGCAGCTTAAACTCGGGTGCCGGCACAGATACGCAGTATTTT
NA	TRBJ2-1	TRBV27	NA	CASSSSQGQGTYNEQFF	TGTGCCAGCAGTTCCTCTCAGGGGCAGGGCACCTACAATGAGCAGTTCTTC
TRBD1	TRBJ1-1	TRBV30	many	CAWRGRTGVSEAFF	TGTGCCTGGAGAGGTCGGACAGGGGTGTCTGAAGCTTTCTTT
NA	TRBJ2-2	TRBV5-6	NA	CASSYGQPTGELFF	TGTGCCAGCAGTTACGGACAGCCCACCGGGGAGCTGTTTTTT
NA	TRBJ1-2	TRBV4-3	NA	CASSQSLFNYGYTF	TGCGCCAGCAGCCAGTCCCTTTTTAACTATGGCTACACCTTC
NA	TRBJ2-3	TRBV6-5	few	CASSAEGVTQYF	TGTGCCAGCAGTGCTGAAGGGGTCACGCAGTATTTT
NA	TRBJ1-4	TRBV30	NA	CAWGGKALHNEKLFF	TGTGCCTGGGGCGGAAAGGCCCTACACAATGAAAAACTGTTTTTT